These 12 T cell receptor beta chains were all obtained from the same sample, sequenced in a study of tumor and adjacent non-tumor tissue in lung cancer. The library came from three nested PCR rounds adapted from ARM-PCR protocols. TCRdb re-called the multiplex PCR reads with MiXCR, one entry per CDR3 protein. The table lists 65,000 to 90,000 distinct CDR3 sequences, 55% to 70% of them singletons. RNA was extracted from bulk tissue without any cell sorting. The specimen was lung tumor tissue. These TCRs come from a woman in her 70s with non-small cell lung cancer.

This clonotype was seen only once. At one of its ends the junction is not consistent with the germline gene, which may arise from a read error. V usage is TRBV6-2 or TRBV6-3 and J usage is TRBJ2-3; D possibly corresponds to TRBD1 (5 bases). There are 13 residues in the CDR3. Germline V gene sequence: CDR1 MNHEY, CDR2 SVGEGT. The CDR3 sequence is CASSTDNSDTHYF. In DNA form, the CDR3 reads TGTGCCAGCAGCACGGACAATTCGGATACGCACTATTTT.

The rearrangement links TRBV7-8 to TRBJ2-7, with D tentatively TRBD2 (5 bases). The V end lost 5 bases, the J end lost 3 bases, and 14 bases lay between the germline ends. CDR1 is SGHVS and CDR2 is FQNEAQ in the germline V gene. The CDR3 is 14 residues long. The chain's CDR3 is CASSLQDDYYEQYF. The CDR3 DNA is TGTGCCAGCAGCCTCCAGGACGACTACTACGAGCAGTACTTC. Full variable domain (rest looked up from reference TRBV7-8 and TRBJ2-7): GAGVSQSPRYKVAKRGQDVALRCDPISGHVSLFWYQQALGQGPEFLTYFQNEAQLDKSGLPSDRFFAERPEGSVSTLKIQRTQQEDSAVYLCASSLQDDYYEQYFGPGTRLTVT.

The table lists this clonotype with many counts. CDR3 in amino acids: CASSTASGSIETQYF. The CDR3, as DNA: TGTGCCAGCAGTACGGCTAGCGGGAGTATTGAGACCCAGTACTTC. The V call is TRBV28, the J call TRBJ2-5; 10 bases align to TRBD2. Germline values: CDR1 MDHEN, CDR2 SYDVKM. V lost 5 bases, J lost 5 bases, and 8 bases stayed unmatched. CDR3 length: 15 residues.

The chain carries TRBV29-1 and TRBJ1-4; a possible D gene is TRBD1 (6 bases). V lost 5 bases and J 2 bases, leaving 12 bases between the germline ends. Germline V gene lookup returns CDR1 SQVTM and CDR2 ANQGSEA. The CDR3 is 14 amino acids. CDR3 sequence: CSVRTEGTNEKLFF. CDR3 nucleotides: TGCAGCGTTAGGACAGAGGGCACTAATGAAAAACTGTTTTTT.

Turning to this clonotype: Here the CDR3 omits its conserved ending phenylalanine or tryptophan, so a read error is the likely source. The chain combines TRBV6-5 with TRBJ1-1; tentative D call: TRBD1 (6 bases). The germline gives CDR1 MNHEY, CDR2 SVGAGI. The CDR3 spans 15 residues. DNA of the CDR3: TGTGCCAGCAGCTCCCGGCCCCCGCAGGGGACTGAGGCTTTCTCT. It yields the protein CASSSRPPQGTEAFS.

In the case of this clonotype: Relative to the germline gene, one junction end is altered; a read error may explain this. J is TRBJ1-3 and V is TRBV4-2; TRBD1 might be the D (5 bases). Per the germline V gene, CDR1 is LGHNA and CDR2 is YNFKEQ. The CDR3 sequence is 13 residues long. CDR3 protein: CVSSQRGRDAIYF. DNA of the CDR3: TGTGTCAGCAGCCAAAGGGGACGGGACGCCATATATTTT.

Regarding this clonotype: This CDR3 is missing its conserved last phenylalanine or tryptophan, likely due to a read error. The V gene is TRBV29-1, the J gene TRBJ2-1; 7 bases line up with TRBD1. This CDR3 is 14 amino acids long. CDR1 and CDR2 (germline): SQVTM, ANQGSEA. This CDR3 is CSARPEYRGNEQFL. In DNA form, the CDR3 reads TGTAGCGCTCGTCCCGAATACAGGGGCAATGAGCAGTTCCTC.

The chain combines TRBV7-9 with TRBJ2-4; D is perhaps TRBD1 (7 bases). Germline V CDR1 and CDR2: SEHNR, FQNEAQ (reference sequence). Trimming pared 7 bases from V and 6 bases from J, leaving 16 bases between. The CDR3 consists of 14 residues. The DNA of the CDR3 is TGTGCCAGCACCTTGGATCAGGGGGGAAACATTCAGTACTTC. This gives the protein CASTLDQGGNIQYF.

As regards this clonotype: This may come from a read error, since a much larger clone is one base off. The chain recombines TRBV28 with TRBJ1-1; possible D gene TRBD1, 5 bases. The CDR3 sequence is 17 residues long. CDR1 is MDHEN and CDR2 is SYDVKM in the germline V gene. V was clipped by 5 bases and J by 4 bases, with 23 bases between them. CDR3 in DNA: TGTGCCAGCAGTGCGCGAAAGGGGCCGTGGGTGGGCACTGAAGCTTTCTTT. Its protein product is CASSARKGPWVGTEAFF.

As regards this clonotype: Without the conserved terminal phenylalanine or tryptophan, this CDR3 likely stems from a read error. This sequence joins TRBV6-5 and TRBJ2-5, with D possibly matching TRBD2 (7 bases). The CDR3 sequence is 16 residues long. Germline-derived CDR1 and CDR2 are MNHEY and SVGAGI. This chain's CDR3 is CDSSYSLGEGEETQYL. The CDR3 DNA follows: TGTGACAGCAGTTACTCGCTTGGGGAGGGGGAAGAGACTCAGTACTTA.

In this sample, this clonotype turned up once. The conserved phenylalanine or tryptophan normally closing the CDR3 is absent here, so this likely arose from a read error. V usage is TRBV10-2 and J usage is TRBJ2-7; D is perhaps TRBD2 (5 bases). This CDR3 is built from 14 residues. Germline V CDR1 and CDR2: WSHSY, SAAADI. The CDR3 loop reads CASTGSGFSYGQYI. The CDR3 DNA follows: TGCGCCAGCACAGGAAGCGGTTTCTCCTACGGGCAGTACATC.

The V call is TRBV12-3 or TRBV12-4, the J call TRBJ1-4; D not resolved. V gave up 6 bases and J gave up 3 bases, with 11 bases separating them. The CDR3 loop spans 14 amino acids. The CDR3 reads CASSPGSANEKLFF. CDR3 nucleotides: TGTGCCAGCAGCCCCGGAAGTGCTAATGAAAAACTGTTTTTT.